The sequence of this T cell receptor beta chain was determined in a study of blood T cell repertoires in COVID-19 (dated by TCRdb to 2019 to 2021). In the study overall: Collaborator samples came from the United States, Italy and Spain and covered acute and convalescent phases of COVID-19. The prospective study material was composed of cDNA or gDNA derived from T cells, B-cell-depleted T cells, or PBMCs. Subjects who had been exposed to COVID-19, were actively infected with it, or had recovered from it provided the deeply sampled blood TCRbeta repertoires that made up the dataset. The repertoires were released in a freely available public database meant as a resource for research on the immune response to SARS-CoV-2. The samples were drawn from the first 160 participants of the ongoing ImmuneRACE study and from some 1,300 subjects provided by 6 global collaborators. Nearly every sample came with metadata listing a de-identified subject ID, COVID-19 status, age in years and sex. Where available, HLA class I and class II types were obtained from metadata supplied by the sample provider rather than from assay-based typing.

TCRbeta CDR3 regions were amplified from genomic DNA using the immunoSEQ Assay, a bias-controlled multiplex PCR. As for the authors' bioinformatics: Nucleated cell counts per sample were estimated from amplification of reference gene primers within the assay. Sequence reads were collapsed and filtered to measure the absolute abundance of every unique TCRbeta CDR3 rearrangement. Productive Simpson clonality was computed per sample as the square root of Simpson's diversity index over productive rearrangements. As stored in TCRdb, this immuneACCESS dataset retains in-frame rearrangements with V and J assigned. A fraction of the clones does not appear; measured against another copy, unresolved V genes explain less than half of the discrepancy, and the remainder lacks a known reason. The D gene and trimming were derived from the DNA, and the V and J assignments and clone size from that table. Within this sample are around 130,000 clones, with roughly four fifths of them counted one time only. 15% to 20% of the sample is held by the ten biggest clonotypes.

In this sample, this clone turned up once. The clone's antigen remains unknown. Base qualities were left out, and no much larger clone turns up one base away. The germline V gene (reference sequence) specifies MNHNY as CDR1 and SVGAGI as CDR2. Inclusive of the bounding cysteine and phenylalanine, the CDR3 is 12 residues long. Only the CDR3 part of the read is kept: 36 bases, read in frame from the first base. The trim is 5 bases for V and 3 bases for J, with a gap of 5 bases between the germline ends. Beyond this particular receptor, the publication reports: Clinical and demographic metadata were provided uncurated, with the amount varying by source and participant.

In the prospective study, participants were roughly 18 to 90 years old, resided in about two dozen geographic areas of the United States, and were enrolled through a virtual design. In the prospective study, cohorts were assigned on the basis of participant-reported clinical history obtained from a screening survey and a study questionnaire. Recovered participants in ImmuneRACE Cohort 3 were defined by two consecutive negative NP/OP PCR tests, clearance by a healthcare professional, or resolution of symptoms. Each participant in the prospective study had whole blood, serum and a nasopharyngeal or oropharyngeal swab collected by mobile phlebotomists. Additional blood draws and questionnaires over an approximately two-month period could optionally be provided by prospective study participants. Prospective study blood samples were shipped either frozen or at room temperature before DNA extraction.

The rearranged segments are TRBV6-6 and TRBJ2-1; no D gene is confidently identified. What was sequenced was PBMCs or T cells enriched from blood (not recorded which). The TCR comes from a man aged 30 to 39 who had recovered from COVID-19. CDR3 sequence: CASSDNYNEQFF. The nucleotide sequence is TGTGCCAGCAGTGACAACTACAATGAGCAGTTCTTC.